This T cell receptor (beta chain) was found in a study of blood T cell repertoires in COVID-19. Only in-frame clones appear in the TCRdb table, and some are missing; sequencing was by immunoSEQ multiplex PCR. The table records hundreds of thousands of clones, about 88% of them present only once. Trimming took off 4 bases at V and 7 bases at J, with 14 bases between the two ends. Germline V gives CDR1 SQVTM, CDR2 ANQGSEA. CDR3 length: 13 residues. This rearrangement joins TRBV29-1 to TRBJ2-1; tentatively, D is TRBD2 (6 bases). The TCR sequence derives from a middle-aged woman who had recovered from COVID-19. The material sequenced was PBMCs or T cells enriched from blood (not recorded which). CDR3 DNA sequence: TGCAGCGTTGTTGGAGGGCGGAGGAATGAGCAGTTCTTC. Amino acids: CSVVGGRRNEQFF.